This TCR beta chain emerged from a study of memory CD4+ T cells and cytomegalovirus serostatus. Study-level findings and limits: Of 164 reported CMV TCRbeta sequences, 67 were found in memory CD4+ repertoires.

Details on this clone: Its antigen is not identified.

Methods used by the authors: Out-of-frame sequences were removed, leaving about 2,300,000 distinct TCRbeta sequences. Assay: immunoSEQ multiplex PCR; the TCRdb copy retains only in-frame clones and omits some. Clone size and V and J calls were adopted from that table, with D and trimming inferred from the DNA. The sample consists of over 75,000 clones, about 80% of them appearing once. Trimming removed 5 bases at V and 10 bases at J, with 11 bases between. This CDR3 has 11 residues. Germline CDR1 reads MDHEN; CDR2 reads SYDVKM. Single viable CD3+CD4+CD8-CD45RO+ cells were sorted as the memory CD4+ T cells.

This clonotype was obtained from an adult in good health and CMV-seropositive. Sequencing was done on a sample of memory CD4+ T cells from blood. The V and J genes are TRBV28 and TRBJ1-1; D ambiguous. CDR3 loop: CASSGNRGAFF. The DNA of the CDR3 is TGTGCCAGCAGTGGTAATCGGGGAGCTTTCTTT.